This record concerns one T cell receptor beta chain sequence. Its specific antigen is unknown. No clone much larger than this one lies a single base away; base qualities are absent. Sorted unstimulated T cells and proliferating T cells recovered from mixed lymphocyte reactions underwent TCRbeta CDR3 sequencing. Fresh whole blood from approximately 10 HLA-typed healthy donors was used to isolate PBMCs. To map where alloreactive clones came from, CD4+ non-regulatory T cells in the unstimulated state were FACS-sorted. CDR1 and CDR2 (SGHTA, FQGNSA) derive from the germline V gene. The CDR3 measures 15 amino acids from cysteine to phenylalanine. Only the CDR3 DNA stays, 45 bases, in frame from base 1. The germline V end is reduced by 2 bases and the J end by 1 base; junction bases left unmatched: 2. To prepare the library, the immunoSEQ multiplex PCR assay was applied. About 10^5 TCR templates per sample were assayed by the deep sequencing platform. Genomic DNA extracted from sorted T cells was used for TCRbeta CDR3 sequencing. Under the source paper's analysis protocol: The R programming language was used for the clonal analysis of the TCRbeta CDR3 data. Alloreactive CD4+ and CD8+ clones were identified by comparing unstimulated samples to CFSE-low samples taken after the reaction. Alloreactive CD4+ clones were assigned to regulatory or non-regulatory origin by matching sequences to sorted unstimulated Treg and non-Treg repertoires. In its TCRdb copy, this immuneACCESS table keeps in-frame sequences only and misses some clones. Where compared with another copy, unresolved V genes explain less than half of these, and the others have no known cause. V and J calls plus clone size are reproduced from that table; the DNA served to infer D and trimming. Here the sample has about 120,000 clones; roughly 94% occur a single time. The top ten clones comprise roughly 1.5% of the sample.

The sample is drawn from a study of siplizumab effects on memory and regulatory T cells (dated by TCRdb to about 2019). About the study as a whole: The study examined how the anti-CD2 antibody siplizumab affects alloreactive T-cell subsets in allogeneic mixed lymphocyte reactions built from human PBMCs. Beyond this particular receptor, the publication reports: A naive or memory phenotype could not be assigned to roughly 80-95% of proliferating CD4+ or CD8+ clones. Siplizumab significantly lowered the cumulative frequency of alloreactive sequences that could be traced to unstimulated CD4+ memory T cells. Because sequences below about 10^-5 frequency were poorly captured, only a minor fraction of alloreactive clones could be mapped to unstimulated subsets. Compared with memory T cells, unstimulated naive T cells appeared more diverse, and naive cells seemed to make a substantial contribution to the alloresponse. No functional confirmation was obtained for the suppressive function of proliferating Tregs from siplizumab cultures. In reactions with siplizumab, an average of around 70% of mappable alloreactive CD4+ clones were Treg-derived, compared with around 28% in control reactions.

The chain couples TRBV7-2 to TRBJ2-3; 8 middle bases align to TRBD1. The sequencing sample was made of non-Treg CD4+ T cells sorted from blood. The cell subset or site label corresponds to: FACS-sorted unstimulated CD4+ non-regulatory T cells. This sequence originates from a human donor in good health. Here is the DNA: TGTGCCAGCAGCTTAATGGGACAGGGCACAGATACGCAGTATTTT. This is translated as CASSLMGQGTDTQYF. The variable domain in full, with residues beyond the CDR3 obtained from the reference TRBV7-2 and TRBJ2-3 genes, is GAGVSQSPSNKVTEKGKDVELRCDPISGHTALYWYRQSLGQGLEFLIYFQGNSAPDKSGLPSDRFSAERTGGSVSTLTIQRTQQEDSAVYLCASSLMGQGTDTQYFGPGTRLTVL.